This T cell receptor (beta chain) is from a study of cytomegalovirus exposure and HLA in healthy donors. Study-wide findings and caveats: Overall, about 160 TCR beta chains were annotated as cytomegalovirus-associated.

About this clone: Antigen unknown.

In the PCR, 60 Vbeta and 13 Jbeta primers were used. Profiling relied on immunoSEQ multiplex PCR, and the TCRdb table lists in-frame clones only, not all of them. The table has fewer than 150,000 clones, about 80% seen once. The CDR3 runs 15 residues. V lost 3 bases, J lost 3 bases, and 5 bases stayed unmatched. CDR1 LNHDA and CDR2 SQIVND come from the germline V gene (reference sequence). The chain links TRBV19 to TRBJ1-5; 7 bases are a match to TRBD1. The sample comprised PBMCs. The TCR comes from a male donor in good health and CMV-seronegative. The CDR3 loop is CASSIEGQINQPQHF. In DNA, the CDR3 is TGTGCCAGTAGTATTGAGGGACAGATCAATCAGCCCCAGCATTTT.